Each of the 22 T cell receptor beta chains below was sequenced from the same sample in a study of human T cells and chemical hapten exposure. TCRdb re-derived calls from the RACE reads in MiXCR, one entry per CDR3 protein. The table records around 340,000 distinct CDR3 sequences, 5.5% to 8% of them present only once. The time point here: patch test 1, 2 weeks after DPC sensitization. Sample treatment: therapeutic diphenylcyclopropenone sensitization with weekly scalp DPC. The source was whole blood, collected in connection with sensitization to the hapten diphenylcyclopropenone (DPC). These TCRs come from a young woman with alopecia areata. Some clones in this sample may be carry-over from other donors' samples.

This clonotype was seen more than once but under ten times. The rearrangement uses TRBV6-1 and TRBJ1-1; a weak D match, TRBD1 (5 bases). Between the trimmed V and J ends, which lost 9 bases and 0 bases, there was a span of 17 bases. This CDR3 comprises 15 residues. Germline V gene sequence: CDR1 MNHNS, CDR2 SASEGT. The CDR3 nucleotides are TGTGCCAGTAGGGACTCGGAGGGGTTGAACACTGAAGCTTTCTTT. Its translation: CASRDSEGLNTEAFF.

This clonotype was seen many times. The chain couples TRBV20-1 to TRBJ2-3; D is perhaps TRBD2 (6 bases). Looked up from germline, CDR1 is DFQATT and CDR2 is SNEGSKA (reference sequence). The V and J ends lost 1 base and 4 bases respectively, with 15 bases between them. This CDR3 region has 15 residues. The CDR3 coding sequence is TGCAGTGCTAGAGGACTGCGACTAGTCTCAGATACGCAGTATTTT. Amino acids: CSARGLRLVSDTQYF.

The chain employs TRBV20-1 and TRBJ1-3; a weak D match, TRBD1 (5 bases). The CDR3 contains 14 residues. CDR1 is DFQATT and CDR2 is SNEGSKA in the germline V gene (reference sequence). Trimming took 6 bases from V and 2 from J, leaving 14 bases between them. The CDR3 reads CSARPTAAGNTIYF. For the CDR3, the DNA is TGCAGTGCCCGCCCGACAGCTGCTGGAAACACCATATATTTT.

In this sample, this clonotype turned up many times. The J gene is TRBJ2-7, the V gene TRBV6-1; D remains ambiguous. The germline gives CDR1 MNHNS, CDR2 SASEGT. This CDR3 region has 13 residues. Trimming took off 1 base at V and 6 bases at J, with 10 bases between the two ends. DNA for the CDR3: TGTGCCAGCAGTGAAGACCCCCGGACCGAGCAGTACTTC. Amino acids: CASSEDPRTEQYF.

This clonotype was detected many times. The CDR3 loop reads CASSPPSGNTEAFF. The CDR3, as DNA: TGTGCCAGCAGTCCCCCTAGCGGGAACACTGAAGCTTTCTTT. The V gene is TRBV27, the J gene TRBJ1-1, with D unresolved. The V end was cut by 5 bases, the J end by 1 base, with 11 bases between. CDR3 length equals 14 residues. The germline gives CDR1 MNHEY, CDR2 SMNVEV (reference sequence).

V and J are TRBV18 and TRBJ2-7; D gene unclear. Trimming cost V 3 bases and J 2 bases, with 5 bases left between them. From germline, CDR1 is KGHSH and CDR2 LQKENI. The CDR3 is 12 amino acids. The DNA for the CDR3 is TGTGCCAGCTCACCGGAACCCTACGAGCAGTACTTC. Amino acid sequence: CASSPEPYEQYF. The whole variable domain, filled in from reference TRBV18 and TRBJ2-7, reads NAGVMQNPRHLVRRRGQEARLRCSPMKGHSHVYWYRQLPEEGLKFMVYLQKENIIDESGMPKERFSAEFPKEGPSILRIQQVVRGDSAAYFCASSPEPYEQYFGPGTRLTVT.

This clonotype was picked up a small number of times. This chain connects TRBV2 to TRBJ2-5; the D gene is possibly TRBD2 (5 bases). The CDR3 sequence is 14 residues long. Germline CDR1 SNHLY, CDR2 FYNNEI. Trimming took 8 bases from V and 1 from J, leaving 14 bases between them. CDR3 amino acids: CASRPDYFQETQYF. CDR3 in DNA: TGTGCCAGCCGCCCCGACTATTTCCAAGAGACCCAGTACTTC. The variable domain in full, with the rest retrieved from reference TRBV2 and TRBJ2-5, is EPEVTQTPSHQVTQMGQEVILRCVPISNHLYFYWYRQILGQKVEFLVSFYNNEISEKSEIFDDQFSVERPDGSNFTLKIRSTKLEDSAMYFCASRPDYFQETQYFGPGTRLLVL.

The chain recombines TRBV28 with TRBJ2-3; D gene uncertain. The germline CDR1 and CDR2 sequences are MDHEN and SYDVKM. The CDR3 runs 13 residues. V lost 6 bases and J 5 bases, leaving 12 bases between the germline ends. CDR3 nucleotides: TGTGCCAGCAGCATAAACCTGGGAGATACGCAGTATTTT. It specifies CASSINLGDTQYF.

In this sample, this clonotype turned up many times. J is TRBJ2-4 and V is TRBV5-5; TRBD1 is a possible D gene (6 bases). The CDR3 runs 14 residues. The germline CDR1 and CDR2 sequences are SGHKS and YYEKEE (reference sequence). V lost 4 bases and J 7 bases, leaving 15 bases between the germline ends. The CDR3 region is CASSAGQHRNIQYF. CDR3 bases: TGTGCCAGCAGCGCTGGACAGCACCGGAACATTCAGTACTTC.

A few counts support this clonotype. The chain has TRBV10-3 and TRBJ1-1; no clear D. V was clipped by 0 bases and J by 1 base, with 12 bases between them. The germline CDR1 and CDR2 sequences are ENHRY and SYGVKD. CDR3 length: 16 residues. CDR3 nucleotides: TGTGCCATCAGTGAGTCGACACTAACCGGGAACACTGAAGCTTTCTTT. It encodes CAISESTLTGNTEAFF.

This clonotype was picked up a small number of times. V and J are TRBV5-1 and TRBJ1-1; weak D call: TRBD1 (5 bases). Germline loops: CDR1 SGHRS, CDR2 YFSETQ. Trimming stripped 1 base from V and 6 bases from J, with 16 bases between. The CDR3 sequence is 15 residues long. The CDR3 region has the DNA TGCGCCAGCAGCTTGATCGGCCAGGGAGACGCTGAAGCTTTCTTT. Residues: CASSLIGQGDAEAFF.

This clonotype was found many times. The V gene is TRBV6-5, the J gene TRBJ1-1, with D unclear. V was trimmed by 8 bases and J by 4 bases, leaving 17 bases between them. CDR1 is MNHEY and CDR2 is SVGAGI in the germline V gene. This CDR3 region has 14 residues. This chain's CDR3 is CASSWRGGGTEAFF. CDR3 DNA sequence: TGTGCCAGCTCGTGGCGGGGTGGCGGCACTGAAGCTTTCTTT.

This chain connects TRBV27 to TRBJ2-1; D is possibly TRBD1 (8 bases). This CDR3 has 16 residues. Germline-derived CDR1 and CDR2 are MNHEY and SMNVEV (reference sequence). Trimming cost V 1 base and J 2 bases, with 12 bases left between them. CDR3 nucleotides: TGTGCCAGCAGTTTATTACAGGGGGGGACCTACAATGAGCAGTTCTTC. Protein product: CASSLLQGGTYNEQFF.

V gene TRBV10-3 combines with J gene TRBJ2-5; possible D gene TRBD1, 5 bases. Germline V lookup: CDR1 ENHRY, CDR2 SYGVKD. CDR3 length: 12 amino acids. V lost 3 bases and J 3 bases, leaving 5 bases between the germline ends. The CDR3 sequence: CAISDREETQYF. In nucleotides, the CDR3 is TGTGCCATCAGTGACAGGGAAGAGACCCAGTACTTC.

Many counts were recorded for this clonotype. CDR3 region: CASSNRGSTDTQYF. The CDR3, as DNA: TGTGCCAGCAGTAACAGGGGGAGCACAGATACGCAGTATTTT. The chain joins TRBV6-4 to TRBJ2-3, with 8 bases identical to TRBD1. Per germline, CDR1 MRHNA and CDR2 SNTAGT. J lost 0 bases, V lost 5 bases, and 1 base had no gene match. The CDR3 loop spans 14 amino acids.

This clonotype was seen a handful of times. The chain joins TRBV10-3 to TRBJ1-4; D is possibly TRBD1 (5 bases). Germline V gene lookup returns CDR1 ENHRY and CDR2 SYGVKD. V was clipped by 6 bases and J by 4 bases, with 12 bases between them. The CDR3 contains 14 residues. For the CDR3, the DNA is TGTGCCATCAGCCCAGGGCTCGGTAATGAAAAACTGTTTTTT. Residues: CAISPGLGNEKLFF.

This clonotype was observed a handful of times. The DNA of the CDR3 is TGTGCCAGTAGTATCAGGCGGCAGGGCGGGAGCCAGCCCCAGCATTTT. Translated: CASSIRRQGGSQPQHF. The chain couples TRBV19 to TRBJ1-5; D is possibly TRBD1 (5 bases). Germline lookup yields CDR1 LNHDA and CDR2 SQIVND (reference sequence). The germline V and J ends were trimmed by 3 bases and 7 bases, with 19 bases remaining between them. The CDR3 covers 16 residues.

In its sample, this clonotype was seen a few times. This chain connects TRBV7-9 to TRBJ2-1, with 14 nucleotides matching TRBD2. CDR1 SEHNR and CDR2 FQNEAQ come from the germline V gene (reference sequence). The CDR3 length is 16 residues. Trimming took 4 bases from V and 8 from J; bases not matched to a gene: 7. The CDR3 sequence is CASSSTPGLAGDEQFF. The CDR3 DNA sequence: TGTGCCAGCAGCTCGACCCCGGGACTAGCGGGGGATGAGCAGTTCTTC.

This clonotype was seen a handful of times. The chain has TRBV29-1 and TRBJ1-2, with D hard to call. Germline assignment: CDR1 SQVTM and CDR2 ANQGSEA. The CDR3 is 13 residues long. Trimming took off 4 bases at V and 1 base at J, with 10 bases between the two ends. The CDR3 DNA is TGCAGCGTTGTAGGCGGCAGTAACTATGGCTACACCTTC. Translated, it gives CSVVGGSNYGYTF.

This clonotype was found a few times. The chain carries TRBV12-3 or TRBV12-4 and TRBJ1-1; D is undetermined. There are 14 residues in the CDR3. V was pared by 7 bases and J by 1 base, with 13 bases between. The CDR3 region is CASTRWAENTEAFF. The CDR3 DNA reads TGTGCCAGCACCCGGTGGGCAGAGAACACTGAAGCTTTCTTT.

The CDR3 region is CASSLRPETQYF. DNA for the CDR3: TGTGCCAGCAGTTTACGTCCCGAGACCCAGTACTTC. The J gene is TRBJ2-5, the V gene TRBV12-3 or TRBV12-4; D is unclear. This CDR3 comprises 12 residues. V lost 2 bases and J 5 bases, leaving 6 bases between the germline ends.

In its sample, this clonotype was seen a few times. J is TRBJ2-2 and V is TRBV12-3 or TRBV12-4; no clear D gene. CDR3 size: 14 residues. V lost 6 bases and J lost 2, with 10 bases in between. The CDR3 DNA sequence: TGTGCCAGCAGCCCCATCCGAAACACCGGGGAGCTGTTTTTT. Protein product: CASSPIRNTGELFF.